This TCR beta chain was recorded in a study of T cells in Graves' hyperthyroidism and ophthalmopathy. Trimming removed 2 bases from V and 13 bases from J, with 6 bases in between. Per the germline V gene, CDR1 is MDHEN and CDR2 is SYDVKM. CDR3 size: 10 residues. This clonotype was seen a few times. Antigen unknown. TCR beta CDR3 sequences were amplified from RNA transcripts. The TCR CDR3 was amplified in a first-round RT-PCR using the HTBI primer set. Each CDR3 protein gets one entry after TCRdb re-called the multiplex PCR reads with MiXCR. The data hold some 620,000 distinct CDR3 sequences, with around 15% observed a single time. Stable Graves' hyperthyroidism meant no ophthalmopathy progression within 18 months. Criteria for exclusion of patients were uncontrolled infection, other autoimmune disease, pregnancy or lactation. Study outcomes and limitations: For ophthalmopathy, model prediction preceded onset by a median roughly 6.3 months. A model using 13 V-J features told ophthalmopathy apart from stable hyperthyroidism.

V gene TRBV28 combines with J gene TRBJ1-5; D is uncertain. The receptor was derived from a woman aged 25-40 years with Graves' hyperthyroidism. Sequenced input: blood. The CDR3 nucleotides are TGTGCCAGCAGTTTAAGGCGACAGCATTTT. Translating gives CASSLRRQHF.